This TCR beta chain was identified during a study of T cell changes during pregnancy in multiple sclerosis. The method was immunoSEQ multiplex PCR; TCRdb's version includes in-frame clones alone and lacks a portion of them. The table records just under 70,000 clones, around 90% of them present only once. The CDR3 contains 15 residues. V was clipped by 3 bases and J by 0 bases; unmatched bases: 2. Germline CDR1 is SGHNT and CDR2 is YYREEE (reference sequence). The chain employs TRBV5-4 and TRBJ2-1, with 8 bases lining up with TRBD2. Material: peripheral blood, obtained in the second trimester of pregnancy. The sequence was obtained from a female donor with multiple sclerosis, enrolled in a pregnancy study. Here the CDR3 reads CASSSGLVSYNEQFF. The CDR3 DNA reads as TGTGCCAGCAGCTCGGGACTAGTCTCCTACAATGAGCAGTTCTTC.